These 23 T cell receptor beta chains share one sample of origin, sequenced in a study of T-cell memory formation after mild COVID-19. Each CDR3 protein is one row after TCRdb ran MiXCR on the 5' RACE reads. There are approximately 560,000 distinct CDR3 sequences in the sample; around 16% occur only once, and 8.1% lies in the top ten. The specimen sequenced was PBMCs or a T cell subset sorted from them (not recorded which). These receptors all stem from an adult woman who had mild COVID-19 (a few samples of this study predate the infection). Cell type and time point are not known.

The sample holds many counts of this clonotype. The V gene is TRBV4-2, the J gene TRBJ2-7; the D gene is possibly TRBD1 (6 bases). CDR3 length equals 14 residues. Germline CDR1 and CDR2: LGHNA and YNFKEQ. The V end was cut by 0 bases, the J end by 4 bases, with 10 bases between. The CDR3 loop is CASSQDLRGYEQYF. The CDR3 DNA sequence: TGTGCCAGCAGCCAAGATCTGAGGGGGTACGAGCAGTACTTC.

This clonotype showed up just once. J is TRBJ1-5 and V is TRBV6-6; D perhaps matches TRBD1 (6 bases). Trimming removed 6 bases from V and 5 bases from J, with 11 bases in between. Germline V lookup: CDR1 MNHNY, CDR2 SVGAGI (reference sequence). The CDR3 has 13 residues. The chain's CDR3 is CASRWAGDQPQHF. The CDR3 coding sequence is TGTGCCAGCAGGTGGGCAGGGGATCAGCCCCAGCATTTT.

This clonotype occurred a few times. CDR3 in DNA: TGTGCCAGCAGCCCCCAGTGGGTCCCTAGCTCCTATAATTCACCCCTCCACTTT. Encoded protein: CASSPQWVPSSYNSPLHF. The rearrangement uses TRBV7-9 and TRBJ1-6, with D uncertain. There are 18 residues in the CDR3. The germline gives CDR1 SEHNR, CDR2 FQNEAQ (reference sequence). With 5 bases removed from V and 0 bases from J, the gap between germline ends came to 17 bases. Full variable domain (outside the CDR3, taken from reference TRBV7-9 and TRBJ1-6): DTGVSQNPRHKITKRGQNVTFRCDPISEHNRLYWYRQTLGQGPEFLTYFQNEAQLEKSRLLSDRFSAERPKGSFSTLEIQRTEQGDSAMYLCASSPQWVPSSYNSPLHFGNGTRLTVT.

This clonotype came up a few times. The chain recombines TRBV14 with TRBJ2-3, with D perhaps TRBD2 (5 bases). Per the germline V gene, CDR1 is SGHDN and CDR2 is FVKESK. CDR3 size: 15 residues. The V end lost 1 base, the J end lost 1 base, and 9 bases lay between the germline ends. CDR3: CASSQGMRGTDTQYF. In nucleotides, the CDR3 is TGTGCCAGCAGCCAAGGGATGAGGGGCACAGATACGCAGTATTTT.

The chain recombines TRBV6-6 with TRBJ2-1; 7 nucleotides line up with TRBD2. This CDR3 region has 16 residues. The trim removed 4 bases at V and 3 bases at J, leaving 9 bases unmatched. CDR1 and CDR2 from the germline V gene are MNHNY and SVGAGI (reference sequence). The CDR3 DNA reads as TGTGCCAGCAGTTTATCTCTAGCGGAAGTCTACAATGAGCAGTTCTTC. It yields the protein CASSLSLAEVYNEQFF.

V usage is TRBV5-1 and J usage is TRBJ2-5; perhaps TRBD2 as D (6 bases). The germline V and J ends were trimmed by 2 bases and 4 bases, with 18 bases remaining between them. CDR1 is SGHRS and CDR2 is YFSETQ in the germline V gene. The CDR3 length is 16 residues. CDR3 sequence (DNA): TGCGCCAGCAGCTTCACAGAGCGAGGGACTGGAGAGACCCAGTACTTC. Its translation is CASSFTERGTGETQYF.

This clonotype has only a few counts. The chain is built from TRBV3-1 and TRBJ2-1, with unresolved D. Germline lookup yields CDR1 LGHDT and CDR2 YNNKEL (reference sequence). V was trimmed by 1 base and J by 9 bases, leaving 10 bases between them. The CDR3 extends over 13 amino acids. The CDR3 region is CASSQVGDGEQFF. The CDR3 coding sequence is TGTGCCAGCAGCCAAGTTGGCGATGGTGAGCAGTTCTTC.

The V gene is TRBV20-1, the J gene TRBJ2-5, with 8 bases that match TRBD2. V shed 0 bases, J shed 4 bases, and the junction held 7 bases outside the gene matches. Germline V CDR1 and CDR2: DFQATT, SNEGSKA (reference sequence). The CDR3 has 15 residues. The CDR3 sequence is CSARETGTRGETQYF. CDR3 in DNA: TGCAGTGCTAGAGAGACCGGGACTAGAGGAGAGACCCAGTACTTC.

The sample holds a few counts of this clonotype. J is TRBJ2-1 and V is TRBV4-3; 11 bases are a match to TRBD2. CDR1 and CDR2 (germline): LGHNA, YSLEER. V was clipped by 6 bases and J by 8 bases; unmatched bases: 21. This CDR3 region has 19 residues. CDR3 residues: CASRPGSGIAGGIFDEQFF. In DNA form, the CDR3 reads TGCGCCAGCAGACCTGGCAGCGGGATAGCGGGAGGGATCTTTGATGAGCAGTTCTTC.

CDR3 in DNA: TGTGCCAGCAGCTTTAGCGTGGGACTACCTTACAATGAGCAGTTCTTC. It specifies CASSFSVGLPYNEQFF. The chain combines TRBV5-6 with TRBJ2-1; 7 bases are a match to TRBD2. The trim removed 2 bases at V and 4 bases at J, leaving 9 bases unmatched. The CDR3 runs to 16 residues. CDR1 is SGHDT and CDR2 is YYEEEE in the germline V gene.

The chain links TRBV20-1 to TRBJ1-1; a weak D match, TRBD1 (5 bases). This CDR3 has 13 residues. V was pared by 3 bases and J by 8 bases, with 16 bases between. Germline V gives CDR1 DFQATT, CDR2 SNEGSKA (reference sequence). DNA of the CDR3: TGCAGTGCTAGCCCCGGGGGGAATAGGGAAGCTTTCTTT. This gives the protein CSASPGGNREAFF.

This rearrangement joins TRBV5-6 to TRBJ2-7; 7 bases fit TRBD2. Trimming at V came to 0 bases and at J to 3 bases, leaving 9 bases not matched to a gene. Germline V CDR1 and CDR2: SGHDT, YYEEEE. CDR3 length: 16 residues. The DNA of the CDR3 is TGTGCCAGCAGCTTGGGGTCGGGAGGTTCCTACTACGAGCAGTACTTC. Its protein is CASSLGSGGSYYEQYF.

This clonotype has just a few counts. The chain employs TRBV20-1 and TRBJ2-1, with D possibly TRBD2 on 6 matching bases. The CDR3 consists of 20 residues. Per the germline V gene, CDR1 is DFQATT and CDR2 is SNEGSKA (reference sequence). V was pared by 6 bases and J by 7 bases, with 37 bases between. The CDR3 region is CSALGPGGQRMTQFWNEQFF. The CDR3 DNA reads as TGCAGTGCCCTCGGACCCGGAGGGCAGAGGATGACCCAGTTTTGGAATGAGCAGTTCTTC.

This chain connects TRBV12-3 or TRBV12-4 to TRBJ1-2, with TRBD1 as a possible D gene (6 bases). The V end lost 3 bases, the J end lost 5 bases, and 10 bases lay between the germline ends. The CDR3 spans 13 residues. The chain's CDR3 is CASSFQGTYGYTF. In DNA form, the CDR3 reads TGTGCCAGCAGTTTTCAGGGGACTTATGGCTACACCTTC.

Regarding this clonotype: Just one base apart from a much larger clone, this may be a read error. The chain links TRBV20-1 to TRBJ1-1, with D hard to call. The CDR3 has 11 amino acids. CDR1 and CDR2 from the germline V gene are DFQATT and SNEGSKA (reference sequence). DNA of the CDR3: TGCAGTACTAGCGTTAAAACTGAAGCTTTCTTT. This translates into CSTSVKTEAFF.

In its sample, this clonotype was seen a few times. This sequence joins TRBV7-6 and TRBJ1-3; TRBD1 aligns across 9 bases. CDR1 is SGHVS, CDR2 FNYEAQ, per germline. The CDR3 is 17 amino acids. V shed 4 bases, J shed 0 bases, and the junction held 7 bases outside the gene matches. In nucleotides, the CDR3 is TGTGCCAGCAGCTCCCAACAGGGGGCTGCCTCTGGAAACACCATATATTTT. Translating gives CASSSQQGAASGNTIYF.

This clonotype was seen a few times. J is TRBJ2-5 and V is TRBV10-3; TRBD1 matches at 9 bases. V trimming: 6 bases; J trimming: 2 bases; junction bases outside the gene matches: 4. This CDR3 has 14 residues. From germline, CDR1 is ENHRY and CDR2 SYGVKD. The CDR3 is CAIRSDRGQETQYF. The CDR3 DNA reads as TGTGCCATCAGGTCCGACAGGGGGCAAGAGACCCAGTACTTC.

This clonotype came up many times. V and J are TRBV14 and TRBJ2-1; 9 bases map to TRBD2. The CDR3 is made up of 20 amino acids. J was trimmed by 5 bases and V by 2 bases; bases with no gene match: 19. CDR1 and CDR2 from the germline V gene are SGHDN and FVKESK. In nucleotides, the CDR3 is TGTGCCAGCAGCCAATTCCAGGGGGTAGCGGGGGCCCGATCTCACAATGAGCAGTTCTTC. Residues: CASSQFQGVAGARSHNEQFF.

This clonotype has ten or more counts. The chain has TRBV7-9 and TRBJ1-1; TRBD1 matches at 7 bases. The CDR3 loop spans 15 amino acids. V gave up 3 bases and J gave up 2 bases; unmatched junction bases: 6. Germline V lookup: CDR1 SEHNR, CDR2 FQNEAQ (reference sequence). The CDR3 sequence: CASSLQGDRNTEAFF. CDR3 nucleotide sequence: TGTGCCAGCAGCTTGCAGGGGGATCGAAACACTGAAGCTTTCTTT.

V and J are TRBV20-1 and TRBJ2-1; weak D call: TRBD1 (6 bases). CDR1 and CDR2 (germline): DFQATT, SNEGSKA (reference sequence). The CDR3 has 15 residues. Trimming removed 1 base from V and 2 bases from J, with 12 bases in between. CDR3 loop: CSARAPRGPYNEQFF. CDR3 in DNA: TGCAGTGCTAGAGCCCCCAGGGGACCCTACAATGAGCAGTTCTTC.

This clonotype was counted only a few times. The chain recombines TRBV4-1 with TRBJ2-5, with 10 nucleotides matching TRBD2. This CDR3 is 18 amino acids long. CDR1 and CDR2 from the germline V gene are MGHRA and YSYEKL. J gave up 5 bases and V 1 base, and 13 bases lay outside the gene matches. As DNA, the CDR3 is TGCGCCAGCAGCCAAGTGAAAAGCGGGGGGGCCGTCCGGGAGACCCAGTACTTC. This gives the protein CASSQVKSGGAVRETQYF.

This clonotype was observed many times. V and J are TRBV20-1 and TRBJ2-3; unclear D gene. Germline CDR1 is DFQATT and CDR2 is SNEGSKA (reference sequence). V was clipped by 2 bases and J by 0 bases, with 6 bases between them. This CDR3 comprises 13 residues. CDR3 in amino acids: CSARSASTDTQYF. DNA for the CDR3: TGCAGTGCTAGATCAGCCAGCACAGATACGCAGTATTTT.

The chain links TRBV15 to TRBJ2-7, with TRBD2 matching over 7 bases. Germline loops: CDR1 LNHNV, CDR2 YYDKDF (reference sequence). J lost 0 bases, V lost 5 bases, and 4 bases had no gene match. The CDR3 sequence is 14 residues long. The CDR3 spells CATSGGDSSYEQYF. Written as DNA, the CDR3 is TGTGCCACCAGCGGGGGGGATAGCTCCTACGAGCAGTACTTC.